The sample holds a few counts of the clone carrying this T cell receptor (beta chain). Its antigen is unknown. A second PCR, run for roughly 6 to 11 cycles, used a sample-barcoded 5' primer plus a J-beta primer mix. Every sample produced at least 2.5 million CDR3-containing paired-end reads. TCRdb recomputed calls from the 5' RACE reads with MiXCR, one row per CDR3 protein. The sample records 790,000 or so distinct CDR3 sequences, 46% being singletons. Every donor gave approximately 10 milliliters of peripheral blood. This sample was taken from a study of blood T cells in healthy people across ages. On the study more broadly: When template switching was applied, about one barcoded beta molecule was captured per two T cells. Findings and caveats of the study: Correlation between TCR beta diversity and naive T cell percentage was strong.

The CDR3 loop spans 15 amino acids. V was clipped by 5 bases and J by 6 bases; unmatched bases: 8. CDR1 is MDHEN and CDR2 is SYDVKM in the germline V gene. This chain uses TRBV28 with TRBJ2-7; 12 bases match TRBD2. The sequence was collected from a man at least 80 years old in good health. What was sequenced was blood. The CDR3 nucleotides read TGTGCCAGCAGTGTGACTAGCGGGAGATTCGGCGAGCAGTACTTC. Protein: CASSVTSGRFGEQYF.